The present T cell receptor (beta chain) was sequenced within a study of T cells after posttransplantation cyclophosphamide. Trimming cost V 4 bases and J 6 bases; bases outside gene matches: 8. Germline loops: CDR1 KGHSH, CDR2 LQKENI. This CDR3 comprises 15 residues. Measured with immunoSEQ multiplex PCR; TCRdb has only the in-frame clones, and not every one. Of tens of thousands of clones detected, about nine tenths appear once; the ten largest clones hold over 10%. This clone is a singleton in its sample. Its antigen is still unknown. Busulfan-fludarabine conditioning, marrow transplant, and cyclophosphamide on days +3 and +4 were administered. Study-level results: Recipient CMV seropositivity and CMV reactivation strongly tracked TRB clonality. Skin or GI-infiltrating T cells shared few TRB sequences with blood. Later post-transplant blood repertoires were often dominated by donor CD8+ memory clones.

The chain recombines TRBV18 with TRBJ2-3; TRBD1 matches at 9 bases. The TCR comes from a female patient aged 30 to 40 who received an allogeneic stem cell transplant from an unrelated donor, was CMV-positive, and had no GVHD. The graft donor may account for some of the T cells. This specimen was PBMCs, taken after allogeneic stem cell transplant with posttransplant cyclophosphamide. The CDR3 is CASSRRQGVSDTQYF. The CDR3 nucleotides read TGTGCCAGCTCACGAAGACAGGGGGTTAGTGATACGCAGTATTTT.